Each of the 27 T cell receptor beta chains below was sequenced from the same sample in a study of human T cells and chemical hapten exposure. TCRdb re-called the 5' RACE reads through MiXCR, storing one row per CDR3 protein. The data contain about 81,000 distinct CDR3 sequences, about 7.7% of them seen just once; the ten biggest clones take up approximately 2.1%. Total RNA extraction was carried out from unfractionated whole blood. The receptors here all came from a male donor in good health.

On this clonotype: This may be a read error, as it is one base from a much larger clone. Without the conserved terminal phenylalanine or tryptophan, this CDR3 likely stems from a read error. The rearrangement joins TRBV29-1 to TRBJ1-2; D is uncertain. V was clipped by 4 bases and J by 6 bases, with 9 bases between them. The germline gives CDR1 SQVTM, CDR2 ANQGSEA. The CDR3 is 11 residues long. The CDR3 region is CSVAGGDGYTL. CDR3 DNA sequence: TGCAGCGTTGCTGGAGGAGATGGCTACACCTTG.

This clonotype was recorded a few times. The chain recombines TRBV5-1 with TRBJ1-1, with D perhaps matching TRBD1 (5 bases). The CDR3 sequence is 15 residues long. Between the trimmed V and J ends, which lost 2 bases and 0 bases, there was a span of 11 bases. In germline, CDR1 is SGHRS, CDR2 YFSETQ. The CDR3 DNA follows: TGCGCCAGCAGCTTTTATCAGGGTTTGAACACTGAAGCTTTCTTT. Its translation is CASSFYQGLNTEAFF.

This chain links TRBV10-3 with TRBJ1-4; 9 positions agree with TRBD1. Germline V gene sequence: CDR1 ENHRY, CDR2 SYGVKD. The CDR3 runs 14 residues. J gave up 7 bases and V 8 bases, and 8 bases lay outside the gene matches. The CDR3 loop reads CAIASRQGGEKLFF. The CDR3 nucleotides read TGTGCCATCGCGTCGCGACAGGGGGGTGAAAAACTGTTTTTT.

The V call is TRBV18, the J call TRBJ1-4; TRBD1 is a possible D gene (6 bases). The germline CDR1 and CDR2 sequences are KGHSH and LQKENI. V lost 8 bases, J lost 6 bases, and 22 bases lay in between. There are 16 residues in the CDR3. CDR3 in amino acids: CASATRGFLGDEKLFF. In DNA form, the CDR3 reads TGTGCCAGCGCAACCAGGGGCTTCCTCGGCGATGAAAAACTGTTTTTT.

The gene calls are TRBV2 and TRBJ2-1, with a tentative D call TRBD2 (7 bases). Trimming took 7 bases from V and 4 from J, leaving 11 bases between them. Germline CDR1 reads SNHLY; CDR2 reads FYNNEI. This CDR3 is built from 13 residues. The CDR3 protein is CASKGGTYNEQFF. The DNA of the CDR3 is TGTGCCAGCAAGGGGGGGACGTACAATGAGCAGTTCTTC.

The chain has TRBV7-8 and TRBJ2-3, with 10 bases identical to TRBD2. Germline trimming cut 2 bases from V and 2 bases from J; bases unmatched to any gene: 4. CDR1 is SGHVS and CDR2 is FQNEAQ in the germline V gene. CDR3 size: 16 residues. The CDR3 DNA follows: TGTGCCAGCAGCTTAATAGCGGGGGGAACCACAGATACGCAGTATTTT. This encodes CASSLIAGGTTDTQYF.

This clonotype has more than one count but fewer than ten. The J gene is TRBJ1-1, the V gene TRBV5-4; 10 bases line up with TRBD1. The CDR3 extends over 17 amino acids. Germline loops: CDR1 SGHNT, CDR2 YYREEE (reference sequence). The V segment lost 0 bases and the J segment 5 bases; nucleotides outside the gene matches: 10. CDR3 amino acids: CASSLDGTGVSGTEAFF. As DNA, the CDR3 is TGTGCCAGCAGCTTGGACGGGACAGGGGTGAGCGGGACTGAAGCTTTCTTT.

This clonotype appeared many times. CDR3 nucleotide sequence: TGTGCCAGCAGTTACGCCGGGAGGGTCTACGAGCAGTACTTC. Amino acid sequence: CASSYAGRVYEQYF. V is TRBV6-6 and J is TRBJ2-7; 8 positions match TRBD2. The CDR3 is made up of 14 amino acids. From germline, CDR1 is MNHNY and CDR2 SVGAGI (reference sequence). V shed 2 bases and J 3 bases; nucleotides not matched to a gene: 3.

The chain uses TRBV6-5 and TRBJ2-7; D tentatively fits TRBD1 or TRBD2 (5 bases each). V was shortened by 2 bases and J by 4 bases, with 15 bases between the two germline ends. Looked up from germline, CDR1 is MNHEY and CDR2 is SVGAGI. This CDR3 is 15 amino acids long. CDR3 nucleotide sequence: TGTGCCAGCAGTTACCCCCGGGACGGAGGTTACGAGCAGTACTTC. Protein: CASSYPRDGGYEQYF.

This sequence joins TRBV6-6 and TRBJ2-7, with D tentatively TRBD1 (6 bases). This CDR3 is 15 amino acids long. The ends were cut back, 8 bases at V and 2 bases at J, with 19 bases in the middle. Germline loops: CDR1 MNHNY, CDR2 SVGAGI (reference sequence). Here the CDR3 reads CASWWGSGAPYEQYF. The CDR3 DNA follows: TGTGCCAGCTGGTGGGGGTCAGGGGCCCCCTACGAGCAGTACTTC.

This sequence joins TRBV6-5 and TRBJ1-2, with 8 bases aligning to TRBD1. Germline values: CDR1 MNHEY, CDR2 SVGAGI. Germline trimming cut 0 bases from V and 10 bases from J; bases unmatched to any gene: 13. This CDR3 is built from 16 residues. The CDR3 here is CASSYSSNRGANDYTF. The CDR3 nucleotides are TGTGCCAGCAGTTACTCATCCAACAGGGGGGCCAACGACTACACCTTC.

This clonotype was detected ten times or more. The V call is TRBV11-2, the J call TRBJ1-1; weak D call: TRBD1 (5 bases). Germline assignment: CDR1 SGHAT and CDR2 FQNNGV. V lost 1 base and J lost 5, with 11 bases in between. The CDR3 sequence is 14 residues long. CDR3 sequence: CASSLGVGETEAFF. The DNA of the CDR3 is TGTGCCAGCAGCTTAGGGGTAGGGGAAACTGAAGCTTTCTTT.

This clonotype occurred many times. The chain links TRBV7-9 to TRBJ1-2; 12 bases map to TRBD1. The V and J ends lost 1 base and 3 bases, in that order; junction bases with no gene match: 6. The CDR3 is 17 amino acids. CDR1 SEHNR and CDR2 FQNEAQ come from the germline V gene (reference sequence). For the CDR3, the DNA is TGTGCCAGCAGCTTAGAAGGGACAGGGGGCGCGGACTATGGCTACACCTTC. It codes for CASSLEGTGGADYGYTF.

The chain employs TRBV19 and TRBJ1-2, with 7 bases fitting TRBD1. V shed 7 bases and J 8 bases; nucleotides not matched to a gene: 16. Germline-derived CDR1 and CDR2 are LNHDA and SQIVND (reference sequence). The CDR3 is 15 residues long. In nucleotides, the CDR3 is TGTGCCAGTACCCGGGACAGCCTGTACGCGGGGGGCTACACCTTC. Residues: CASTRDSLYAGGYTF.

This clonotype was seen at least ten times. In DNA form, the CDR3 reads TGTGCCAGCAGCTCCCTCCGCGGGGGCACCGGGGAGCTGTTTTTT. Its translation: CASSSLRGGTGELFF. The V and J genes are TRBV11-2 and TRBJ2-2, with TRBD2 matching over 7 bases. CDR3 length: 15 residues. Trimming removed 4 bases from V and 4 bases from J; junction bases left unmatched: 6. Germline V gives CDR1 SGHAT, CDR2 FQNNGV.

This clonotype appeared a few times. In nucleotides, the CDR3 is TGTGCCAGCAGTGAATCCATTTGGGGCCTAAAACTCACAGATACGCAGTATTTT. It is translated as CASSESIWGLKLTDTQYF. This chain connects TRBV25-1 to TRBJ2-3; D is possibly TRBD1 (5 bases). The V end was cut by 1 base, the J end by 2 bases, with 19 bases between. This CDR3 region has 18 residues. Looked up from germline, CDR1 is MGHDK and CDR2 is SYGVNS.

The chain carries TRBV29-1 and TRBJ2-7; 8 nucleotides agree with TRBD1. V lost 2 bases to trimming and J lost 3 bases; unmatched junction nucleotides: 0. CDR3 size: 12 residues. Germline V gene data show CDR1 as SQVTM and CDR2 as ANQGSEA. The CDR3 sequence is CSVETGGYEQYF. Here the CDR3 DNA reads TGCAGCGTTGAAACAGGGGGCTACGAGCAGTACTTC.

This clonotype was seen a few times. This chain connects TRBV6-1 to TRBJ1-1; the D gene is possibly TRBD1 (6 bases). The CDR3 runs to 17 residues. The germline V gene encodes CDR1 MNHNS and CDR2 SASEGT. V was trimmed by 7 bases and J by 2 bases, leaving 23 bases between them. For the CDR3, the DNA is TGTGCCAGCACCGAACACGGCGGGGGGGCTGTCAACACTGAAGCTTTCTTT. Translated, it gives CASTEHGGGAVNTEAFF.

This rearrangement joins TRBV12-5 to TRBJ2-3; the match to TRBD2 covers 7 bases. The CDR3 extends over 20 amino acids. J gave up 0 bases and V 5 bases, and 20 bases lay outside the gene matches. CDR1 and CDR2 (germline): LGHNT, FRNRAP. This CDR3 is CASGTPLSERGRTSTDTQYF. The CDR3 nucleotides read TGTGCTAGTGGTACCCCTCTGAGCGAGCGGGGACGCACTAGCACAGATACGCAGTATTTT. Full variable domain (rest looked up from reference TRBV12-5 and TRBJ2-3): DARVTQTPRHKVTEMGQEVTMRCQPILGHNTVFWYRQTMMQGLELLAYFRNRAPLDDSGMPKDRFSAEMPDATLATLKIQPSEPRDSAVYFCASGTPLSERGRTSTDTQYFGPGTRLTVL.

This clonotype occurred many times. V usage is TRBV29-1 and J usage is TRBJ2-5, with 7 bases that match TRBD2. The ends lost 5 bases at V and 1 base at J; junction bases unmatched: 10. CDR3 size: 15 residues. Germline V CDR1 and CDR2: SQVTM, ANQGSEA. CDR3 residues: CSVKREAGSQETQYF. The DNA for the CDR3 is TGCAGCGTTAAAAGAGAAGCGGGGTCCCAAGAGACCCAGTACTTC.

This clonotype was recorded a few times. The V gene is TRBV18, the J gene TRBJ1-2; D is undetermined. The V end was cut by 3 bases, the J end by 6 bases, with 14 bases between. Germline V CDR1 and CDR2: KGHSH, LQKENI. The CDR3 sequence is 14 residues long. The CDR3 bases are TGTGCCAGCTCACCCAGCATTGACGCAAATGGCTACACCTTC. It codes for CASSPSIDANGYTF.

The sample holds a few counts of this clonotype. The chain is built from TRBV3-1 and TRBJ2-2; the D is unclear. Trimming stripped 8 bases from V and 1 base from J, with 11 bases between. This CDR3 has 14 residues. Germline CDR1 reads LGHDT; CDR2 reads YNNKEL (reference sequence). CDR3 amino acids: CASRPGRNTGELFF. DNA for the CDR3: TGTGCCAGCCGGCCGGGTAGGAACACCGGGGAGCTGTTTTTT.

This clonotype was counted at least ten times. The chain links TRBV12-3 or TRBV12-4 to TRBJ2-3; 8 bases align to TRBD1. With 3 bases clipped from V and 3 bases from J, the junction kept 11 bases outside the gene matches. This CDR3 comprises 17 residues. The CDR3 nucleotides are TGTGCCAGCAGTTTGGCGGCAGGGGGCCAAGTTACAGATACGCAGTATTTT. Protein sequence: CASSLAAGGQVTDTQYF.

The chain has TRBV7-2 and TRBJ2-3; the match to TRBD2 covers 11 bases. The V segment lost 8 bases and the J segment 10 bases; nucleotides outside the gene matches: 17. CDR3 length: 16 amino acids. Germline-derived CDR1 and CDR2 are SGHTA and FQGNSA. The CDR3 reads CASSPAGTSGPGAQYF. Written as DNA, the CDR3 is TGTGCCAGCTCCCCCGCCGGGACTAGCGGCCCTGGGGCGCAGTATTTT.

Many counts were recorded for this clonotype. This rearrangement joins TRBV6-2 or TRBV6-3 to TRBJ1-5; TRBD1 might be the D (5 bases). The CDR3 spans 16 residues. Germline loops: CDR1 MNHEY, CDR2 SVGEGT. V was pared by 8 bases and J by 3 bases, with 20 bases between. The CDR3 loop is CASRGAFDGNNQPQHF. The CDR3 bases are TGTGCCAGCCGTGGGGCCTTCGACGGTAACAATCAGCCCCAGCATTTT.

The genes are TRBV7-2 and TRBJ2-1; D unclear. CDR3 size: 14 residues. Per the germline V gene, CDR1 is SGHTA and CDR2 is FQGNSA. The CDR3 DNA is TGTGAAAGAAGAAAAATAGTATCATCAAGTGAGCAGTTCTTC. Translated: CERRKIVSSSEQFF.

This clonotype was recorded at least ten times. The chain links TRBV12-3 or TRBV12-4 to TRBJ1-6; D possibly corresponds to TRBD1 (6 bases). Trimming shortened V by 5 bases and J by 7 bases, and 15 bases separated the two germline ends. This CDR3 region has 15 residues. CDR3 sequence: CASSIRGLGNSPLHF. CDR3 sequence (DNA): TGTGCCAGCAGTATCCGGGGGCTGGGGAATTCACCCCTCCACTTT.